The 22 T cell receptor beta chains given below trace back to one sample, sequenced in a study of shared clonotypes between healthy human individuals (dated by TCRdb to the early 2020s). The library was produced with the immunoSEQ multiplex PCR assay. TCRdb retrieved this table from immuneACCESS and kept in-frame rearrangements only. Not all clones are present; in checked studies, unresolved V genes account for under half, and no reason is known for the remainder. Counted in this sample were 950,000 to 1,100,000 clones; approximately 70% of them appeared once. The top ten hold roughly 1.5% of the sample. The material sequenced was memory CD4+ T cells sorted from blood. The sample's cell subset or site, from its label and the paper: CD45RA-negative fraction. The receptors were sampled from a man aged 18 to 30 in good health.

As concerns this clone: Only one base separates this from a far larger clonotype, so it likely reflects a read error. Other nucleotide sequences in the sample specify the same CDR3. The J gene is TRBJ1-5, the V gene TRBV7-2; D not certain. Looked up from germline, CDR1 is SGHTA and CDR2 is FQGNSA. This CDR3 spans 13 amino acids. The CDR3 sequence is CASSVRGNQPQHF. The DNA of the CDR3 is TGTGCTAGCAGCGTCCGGGGCAATCAGCCCCAGCATTTT.

The CDR3 loop reads CASSQDLDRTQYF. The CDR3 DNA is TGCGCCAGCAGCCAAGATCTCGATCGGACGCAGTATTTT. V gene TRBV4-1 combines with J gene TRBJ2-3; no clear D gene. The CDR3 has 13 residues. With 0 bases removed from V and 9 bases from J, the gap between germline ends came to 10 bases. Germline CDR1 and CDR2: MGHRA and YSYEKL.

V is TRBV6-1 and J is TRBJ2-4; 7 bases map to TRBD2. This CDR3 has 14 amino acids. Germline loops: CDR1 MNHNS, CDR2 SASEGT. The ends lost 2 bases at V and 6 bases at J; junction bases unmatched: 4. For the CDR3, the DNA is TGTGCCAGCAGTGAACATGGGAGGGGAAACATTCAGTACTTC. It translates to CASSEHGRGNIQYF.

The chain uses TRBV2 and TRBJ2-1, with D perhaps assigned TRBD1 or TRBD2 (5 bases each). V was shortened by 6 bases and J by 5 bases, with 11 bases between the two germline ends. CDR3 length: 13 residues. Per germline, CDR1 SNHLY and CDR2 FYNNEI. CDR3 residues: CASRGDGDNEQFF. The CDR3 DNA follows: TGTGCCAGCAGGGGGGACGGCGACAATGAGCAGTTCTTC.

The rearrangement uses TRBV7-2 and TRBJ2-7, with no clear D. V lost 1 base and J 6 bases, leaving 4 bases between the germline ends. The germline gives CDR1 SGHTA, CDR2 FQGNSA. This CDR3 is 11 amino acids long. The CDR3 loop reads CASSLGVEQYF. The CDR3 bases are TGTGCCAGCAGCTTAGGAGTCGAGCAGTACTTC.

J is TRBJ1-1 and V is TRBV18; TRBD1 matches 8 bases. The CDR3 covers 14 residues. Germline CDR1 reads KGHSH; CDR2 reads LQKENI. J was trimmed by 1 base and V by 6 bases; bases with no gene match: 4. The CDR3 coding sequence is TGTGCCAGCTCCGTGGACAGGGCGAACACTGAAGCTTTCTTT. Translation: CASSVDRANTEAFF.

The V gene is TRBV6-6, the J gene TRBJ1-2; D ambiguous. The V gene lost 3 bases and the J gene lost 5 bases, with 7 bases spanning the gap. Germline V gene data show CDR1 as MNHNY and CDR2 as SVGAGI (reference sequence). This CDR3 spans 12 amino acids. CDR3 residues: CASSYLSYGYTF. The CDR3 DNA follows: TGTGCCAGCAGTTATCTGTCTTATGGCTACACCTTC.

The CDR3 nucleotides are TGTGCCAGCTCACATCAACCCCGGGACAGGGGATACTACGAGCAGTACTTC. Protein product: CASSHQPRDRGYYEQYF. The chain joins TRBV18 to TRBJ2-7; the match to TRBD1 covers 10 bases. The CDR3 spans 17 residues. V dropped 4 bases and J dropped 3; count of bases not matched to a gene: 12. Germline V lookup: CDR1 KGHSH, CDR2 LQKENI.

Written as DNA, the CDR3 is TGTGCCAGCAGTTTAGTTGCAGGGGTATCGGGGGGAAATCAGCCCCAGCATTTT. Protein: CASSLVAGVSGGNQPQHF. The rearrangement uses TRBV28 and TRBJ1-5; tentative D call: TRBD1 (6 bases). V lost 2 bases and J lost 4, with 21 bases in between. This CDR3 is 18 amino acids long. CDR1 MDHEN and CDR2 SYDVKM come from the germline V gene.

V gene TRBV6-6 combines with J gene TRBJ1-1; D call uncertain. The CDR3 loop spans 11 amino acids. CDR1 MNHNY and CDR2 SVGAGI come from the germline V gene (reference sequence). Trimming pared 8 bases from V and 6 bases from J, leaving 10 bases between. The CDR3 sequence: CASGGWAEAFF. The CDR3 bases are TGTGCCAGCGGTGGGTGGGCTGAAGCTTTCTTT.

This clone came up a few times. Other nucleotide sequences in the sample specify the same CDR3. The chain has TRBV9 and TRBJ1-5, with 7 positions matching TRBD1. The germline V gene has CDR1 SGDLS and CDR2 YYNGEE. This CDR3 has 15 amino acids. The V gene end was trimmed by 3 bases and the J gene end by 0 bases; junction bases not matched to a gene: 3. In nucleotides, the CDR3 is TGTGCCAGCAGCGCCGGGGACAGTAGCAATCAGCCCCAGCATTTT. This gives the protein CASSAGDSSNQPQHF.

CDR3 amino acids: CASSPGVAGGQDTQYF. Written as DNA, the CDR3 is TGTGCCAGCAGCCCCGGGGTAGCGGGGGGCCAAGATACGCAGTATTTT. The rearrangement joins TRBV7-3 to TRBJ2-3; 10 nucleotides align to TRBD2. Germline lookup yields CDR1 SGHTA and CDR2 FQGTGA. The CDR3 runs to 16 residues. V dropped 5 bases and J dropped 5; count of bases not matched to a gene: 10.

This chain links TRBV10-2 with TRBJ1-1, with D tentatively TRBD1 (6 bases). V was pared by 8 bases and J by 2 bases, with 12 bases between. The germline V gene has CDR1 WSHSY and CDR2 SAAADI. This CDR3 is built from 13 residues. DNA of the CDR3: TGCGCCAGCTCCCAACAGGGAAACACTGAAGCTTTCTTT. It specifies CASSQQGNTEAFF.

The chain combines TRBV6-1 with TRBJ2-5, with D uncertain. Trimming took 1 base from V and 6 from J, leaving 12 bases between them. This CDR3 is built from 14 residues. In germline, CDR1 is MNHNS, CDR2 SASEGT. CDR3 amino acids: CASSEVSRVQTQYF. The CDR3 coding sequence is TGTGCCAGCAGTGAAGTGTCTAGGGTTCAGACCCAGTACTTC.

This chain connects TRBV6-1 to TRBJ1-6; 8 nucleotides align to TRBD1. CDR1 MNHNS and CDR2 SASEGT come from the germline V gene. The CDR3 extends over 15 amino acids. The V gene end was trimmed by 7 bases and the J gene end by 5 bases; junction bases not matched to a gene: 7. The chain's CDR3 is CASKGQATNNSPLHF. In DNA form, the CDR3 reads TGTGCCAGCAAGGGACAGGCCACTAATAATTCACCCCTCCACTTT.

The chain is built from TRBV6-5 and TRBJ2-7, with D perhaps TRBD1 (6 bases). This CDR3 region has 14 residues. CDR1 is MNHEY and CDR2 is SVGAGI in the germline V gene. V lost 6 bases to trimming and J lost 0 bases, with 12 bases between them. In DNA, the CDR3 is TGTGCCAGCAGGAGCACAGGGAACTCCTACGAGCAGTACTTC. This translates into CASRSTGNSYEQYF.

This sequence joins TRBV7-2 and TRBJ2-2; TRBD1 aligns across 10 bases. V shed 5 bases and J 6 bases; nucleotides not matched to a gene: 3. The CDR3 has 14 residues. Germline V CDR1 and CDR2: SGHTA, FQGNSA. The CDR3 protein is CASSPGQGAGELFF. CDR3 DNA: TGTGCCAGCAGCCCCGGACAGGGGGCCGGGGAGCTGTTTTTT.

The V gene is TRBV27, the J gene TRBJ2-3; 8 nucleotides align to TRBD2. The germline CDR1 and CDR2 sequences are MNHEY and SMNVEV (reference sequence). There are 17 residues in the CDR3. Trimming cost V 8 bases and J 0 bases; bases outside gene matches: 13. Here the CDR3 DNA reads TGTGCCAGCTCCCGTCTTATCGGGGGGGCTAGCACAGATACGCAGTATTTT. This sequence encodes CASSRLIGGASTDTQYF.

This CDR3 reads CASSLRLAGGLETQYF. CDR3 coding DNA: TGTGCCAGCAGCTTACGACTAGCGGGGGGGCTGGAGACCCAGTACTTC. V gene TRBV21-1 combines with J gene TRBJ2-5; TRBD2 is the table's D call and was not checked against the DNA. TRBV21-1 is noted as a pseudogene. The CDR3 spans 16 residues.

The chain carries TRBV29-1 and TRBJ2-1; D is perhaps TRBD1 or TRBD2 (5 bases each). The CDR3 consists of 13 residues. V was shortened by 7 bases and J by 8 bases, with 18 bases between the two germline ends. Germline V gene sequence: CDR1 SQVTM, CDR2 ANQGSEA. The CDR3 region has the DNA TGCAGCGCAGACCCCTTTAGAGGGGATGAGCAGTTCTTC. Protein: CSADPFRGDEQFF.

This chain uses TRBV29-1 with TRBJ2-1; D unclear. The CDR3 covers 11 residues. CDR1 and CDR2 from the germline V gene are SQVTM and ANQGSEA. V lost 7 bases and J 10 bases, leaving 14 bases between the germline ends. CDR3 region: CSAILSREQFF. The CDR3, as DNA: TGCAGCGCAATACTTTCTAGGGAGCAGTTCTTC.

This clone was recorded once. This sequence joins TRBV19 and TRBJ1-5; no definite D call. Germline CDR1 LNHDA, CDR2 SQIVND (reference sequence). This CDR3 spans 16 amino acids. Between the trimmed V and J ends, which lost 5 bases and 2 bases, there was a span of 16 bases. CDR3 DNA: TGTGCCAGTAGTGTACTCGGGGTGAGAGGCAATCAGCCCCAGCATTTT. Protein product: CASSVLGVRGNQPQHF.